Below, 21 T cell receptor beta chains from the same sample are listed, as sequenced in a study of CD8+ T cells in alopecia areata. The sample's treatment: oral pan-JAK inhibitor, 5-10 mg twice daily. In each case, RNA was isolated and then reverse transcribed into cDNA as the sequencing template. Clones were read by immunoSEQ multiplex PCR, and TCRdb kept only the in-frame ones, dropping some. The sample holds about 200,000 clones, roughly three fifths seen once. Sequenced here: CD4+ T cells sorted from blood, sampled at week 4, from a patient treated with tofacitinib. Every receptor here comes from a human donor with alopecia areata.

The gene calls are TRBV4-1 and TRBJ1-1, with a possible D match to TRBD1 (5 bases). CDR1 is MGHRA, CDR2 YSYEKL, per germline. V dropped 4 bases and J dropped 0 bases, with 12 bases sitting between them. This CDR3 is 15 amino acids long. The CDR3 spells CASSPRGTVNTEAFF. For the CDR3, the DNA is TGCGCCAGCAGCCCGAGAGGGACGGTGAACACTGAAGCTTTCTTT.

The chain has TRBV5-1 and TRBJ2-1; D is perhaps TRBD1 (8 bases). The CDR3 is 15 amino acids. V lost 4 bases and J 7 bases, leaving 18 bases between the germline ends. Germline V gene sequence: CDR1 SGHRS, CDR2 YFSETQ. The CDR3 sequence is CASSSLQGGRNEQFF. Here the CDR3 DNA reads TGCGCCAGCAGCAGTTTACAGGGGGGGCGGAATGAGCAGTTCTTC. Drawing the rest from reference TRBV5-1 and TRBJ2-1, the complete variable domain is KAGVTQTPRYLIKTRGQQVTLSCSPISGHRSVSWYQQTPGQGLQFLFEYFSETQRNKGNFPGRFSGRQFSNSRSEMNVSTLELGDSALYLCASSSLQGGRNEQFFGPGTRLTVL.

Remarks on this clone: This CDR3 is also generated by other DNA sequences in the sample. The rearrangement joins TRBV29-1 to TRBJ2-5; D might be TRBD1 or TRBD2, each matching 6 bases. Trimming cost V 4 bases and J 3 bases, with 9 bases left between them. Germline CDR1 is SQVTM and CDR2 is ANQGSEA. This CDR3 contains 12 residues. The CDR3 bases are TGCAGCGTTGTAAGGGGGGAAGAGACCCAGTACTTC. The encoded protein is CSVVRGEETQYF.

This clone has a handful of counts. The rearrangement joins TRBV7-2 to TRBJ2-7; D is possibly TRBD1 (7 bases). This CDR3 is 15 amino acids long. The V end lost 2 bases, the J end lost 3 bases, and 14 bases lay between the germline ends. Germline CDR1 is SGHTA and CDR2 is FQGNSA. Here the CDR3 DNA reads TGTGCCAGCAGCTTACGGGGGACAGCGGACTACGAGCAGTACTTC. Translating it yields CASSLRGTADYEQYF. The complete variable domain, with remaining parts taken from reference TRBV7-2 and TRBJ2-7, reads GAGVSQSPSNKVTEKGKDVELRCDPISGHTALYWYRQSLGQGLEFLIYFQGNSAPDKSGLPSDRFSAERTGGSVSTLTIQRTQQEDSAVYLCASSLRGTADYEQYFGPGTRLTVT.

The J gene is TRBJ1-1, the V gene TRBV29-1; D is unresolved. Trimming removed 4 bases at V and 0 bases at J, with 3 bases between. From germline, CDR1 is SQVTM and CDR2 ANQGSEA. The CDR3 contains 11 residues. In nucleotides, the CDR3 is TGCAGCGTTGCGATGAACACTGAAGCTTTCTTT. This gives the protein CSVAMNTEAFF.

The V call is TRBV30, the J call TRBJ1-3; TRBD1 might be the D (6 bases). Germline V gene lookup returns CDR1 GTSNPN and CDR2 SVGIG (reference sequence). Trimming left V 2 bases short and J 0 bases short, with 11 bases between. The CDR3 contains 15 residues. CDR3 coding DNA: TGTGCCTGGAGTCAGGGGACCAGCTCTGGAAACACCATATATTTT. Translating gives CAWSQGTSSGNTIYF. Filled out from reference TRBV30 and TRBJ1-3, the complete variable domain reads SQTIHQWPATLVQPVGSPLSLECTVEGTSNPNLYWYRQAAGRGLQLLFYSVGIGQISSEVPQNLSASRPQDRQFILSSKKLLLSDSGFYLCAWSQGTSSGNTIYFGEGSWLTVV.

In its sample, this clone was seen a few times. The rearrangement uses TRBV18 and TRBJ2-4; no clear D. Germline assignment: CDR1 KGHSH and CDR2 LQKENI. Trimming removed 2 bases from V and 3 bases from J, with 11 bases in between. CDR3 length: 15 residues. The CDR3 DNA reads as TGTGCCAGCTCACCATACTGGGAAGGCAAAAACATTCAGTACTTC. It translates to CASSPYWEGKNIQYF.

The chain is built from TRBV7-9 and TRBJ2-5; 9 nucleotides line up with TRBD2. Germline V gives CDR1 SEHNR, CDR2 FQNEAQ (reference sequence). Germline trimming cut 7 bases from V and 4 bases from J; bases unmatched to any gene: 10. The CDR3 is 15 residues long. The CDR3 bases are TGTGCCAGCACCCGGCCTAGCGGGGTTCGAGAGACCCAGTACTTC. Protein: CASTRPSGVRETQYF.

This clone was detected only a few times. V usage is TRBV2 and J usage is TRBJ2-1, with a tentative D call TRBD1 (6 bases). The V gene's germline CDR1 is SNHLY and CDR2 FYNNEI. V was cut by 6 bases and J by 12 bases, with 15 bases left in between. The CDR3 is 12 amino acids. CDR3 in amino acids: CASREQQGRQFF. DNA of the CDR3: TGTGCCAGCAGAGAGCAACAGGGAAGGCAGTTCTTC.

About this clone: This CDR3 is also generated by other DNA sequences in the sample. V and J are TRBV29-1 and TRBJ1-5; D is perhaps TRBD1 (5 bases). The CDR3 is made up of 12 amino acids. V was shortened by 4 bases and J by 5 bases, with 9 bases between the two germline ends. Looked up from germline, CDR1 is SQVTM and CDR2 is ANQGSEA. The CDR3 DNA reads as TGCAGCGTTGGTGGAGGGGATCAGCCCCAGCATTTT. Its protein product is CSVGGGDQPQHF.

The chain uses TRBV11-2 and TRBJ1-2, with a possible D match to TRBD1 (5 bases). CDR1 and CDR2 (germline): SGHAT, FQNNGV. The CDR3 has 15 residues. Trimming left V 5 bases short and J 6 bases short, with 19 bases between. CDR3 loop: CASSPRSGGFDGYTF. The CDR3 bases are TGTGCCAGCAGCCCCCGCTCCGGGGGGTTCGATGGCTACACCTTC.

This clone was seen more than once but under ten times. J is TRBJ1-1 and V is TRBV18, with D perhaps matching TRBD1 (5 bases). The CDR3 runs to 16 residues. V was trimmed by 5 bases and J by 1 base, leaving 17 bases between them. Germline V gene data show CDR1 as KGHSH and CDR2 as LQKENI. The CDR3 DNA is TGTGCCAGCTCATTAGCCGGGGCCAGAGCGAACACTGAAGCTTTCTTT. Its translation: CASSLAGARANTEAFF.

This clone was seen only a few times. This chain uses TRBV4-1 with TRBJ2-7; 7 nucleotides match TRBD1. V was pared by 0 bases and J by 3 bases, with 5 bases of the junction left unmatched. Germline assignment: CDR1 MGHRA and CDR2 YSYEKL. The CDR3 has 15 residues. The CDR3 loop is CASSQEPGGRYEQYF. The DNA for the CDR3 is TGCGCCAGCAGCCAAGAGCCAGGGGGTCGCTACGAGCAGTACTTC.

A single count supports this clone. This chain joins TRBV28 and TRBJ1-2, with D uncertain. The germline CDR1 and CDR2 sequences are MDHEN and SYDVKM. This CDR3 is 14 amino acids long. V lost 4 bases, J lost 8 bases, and 17 bases lay in between. Here the CDR3 reads CASSYAGNTNGYTF. The CDR3 nucleotides read TGTGCCAGCAGTTATGCGGGGAATACGAACGGCTACACCTTC.

J is TRBJ1-2 and V is TRBV7-3; TRBD1 might be the D (6 bases). Germline CDR1 reads SGHTA; CDR2 reads FQGTGA. There are 17 residues in the CDR3. V lost 5 bases and J lost 2, with 21 bases in between. The CDR3 DNA is TGTGCCAGCAGCCCCCGGGGAGGTCCGGGGGCGAACTATGGCTACACCTTC. Protein product: CASSPRGGPGANYGYTF.

This clone showed up just a few times. The chain employs TRBV4-1 and TRBJ2-3; TRBD1 might be the D (6 bases). V was shortened by 1 base and J by 1 base, with 9 bases between the two germline ends. CDR1 MGHRA and CDR2 YSYEKL come from the germline V gene. The CDR3 spans 15 residues. DNA for the CDR3: TGCGCCAGCAGCCAAGGGTACAGGGGCACAGATACGCAGTATTTT. It codes for CASSQGYRGTDTQYF.

J is TRBJ2-4 and V is TRBV30; D is unclear. The length of the CDR3 is 14 residues. Trimming removed 0 bases from V and 6 bases from J, with 12 bases in between. Germline-derived CDR1 and CDR2 are GTSNPN and SVGIG (reference sequence). As DNA, the CDR3 is TGTGCCTGGAGTGTACCCCTAAAAAGAAACATTCAGTACTTC. It yields the protein CAWSVPLKRNIQYF. The entire variable domain, with the rest obtained from reference TRBV30 and TRBJ2-4, is as follows: SQTIHQWPATLVQPVGSPLSLECTVEGTSNPNLYWYRQAAGRGLQLLFYSVGIGQISSEVPQNLSASRPQDRQFILSSKKLLLSDSGFYLCAWSVPLKRNIQYFGAGTRLSVL.

This chain connects TRBV7-2 to TRBJ1-5; TRBD1 might be the D (5 bases). CDR1 SGHTA and CDR2 FQGNSA come from the germline V gene. Trimming cost V 3 bases and J 6 bases, with 15 bases left between them. The CDR3 is made up of 15 amino acids. The CDR3, as DNA: TGTGCCAGCAGCTTGTCCGGGACCACGGGTCAGCCCCAGCATTTT. Amino acids: CASSLSGTTGQPQHF.

V is TRBV4-3 and J is TRBJ2-3; 8 bases agree with TRBD1. This CDR3 contains 16 residues. Germline V gene lookup returns CDR1 LGHNA and CDR2 YSLEER. V lost 5 bases to trimming and J lost 0 bases; unmatched junction nucleotides: 7. CDR3 sequence reads: CASSFQGAGSTDTQYF. The CDR3 DNA is TGCGCCAGCAGCTTCCAGGGGGCGGGGAGCACAGATACGCAGTATTTT.

The rearrangement joins TRBV5-1 to TRBJ1-1; tentative D call: TRBD1 (6 bases). Germline V CDR1 and CDR2: SGHRS, YFSETQ. V was pared by 4 bases and J by 1 base, with 8 bases between. The CDR3 covers 13 residues. The CDR3 DNA reads as TGCGCCAGCAGCGACAGGCAGAACACTGAAGCTTTCTTT. The encoded protein is CASSDRQNTEAFF.

This rearrangement joins TRBV5-1 to TRBJ2-5, with a possible D match to TRBD1 (5 bases). The CDR3 spans 16 residues. Germline V lookup: CDR1 SGHRS, CDR2 YFSETQ. V was shortened by 0 bases and J by 5 bases, with 17 bases between the two germline ends. The CDR3 is CASSLEGVPWKETQYF. In DNA form, the CDR3 reads TGCGCCAGCAGCTTGGAAGGGGTCCCCTGGAAGGAGACCCAGTACTTC.